These 17 T cell receptor beta chains originate from one sample sequenced in a study of T cell clusters in autoimmune cytopenias. TRB was amplified from 250 ng of peripheral blood genomic DNA per sample. TRB was amplified by touch-down multiplex PCR, primer pools A and B combined. TCRdb re-called the multiplex PCR reads and shows each CDR3 protein once, DNA omitted. This sample carries approximately 12,000 distinct CDR3 sequences, with 3% to 3.5% going to the ten biggest clones. The sample taken for sequencing was peripheral blood. These receptors were obtained from a human donor with an autoimmune cytopenia or autoimmune hepatitis (not recorded which).

The chain joins TRBV12-3 or TRBV12-4 to TRBJ1-4; TCRdb gives TRBD1 as the D gene, but with no DNA this cannot be confirmed. This CDR3 spans 16 amino acids. CDR3 sequence reads: CASSLRVAGGSEKLFF.

The rearrangement uses TRBV29-1 and TRBJ2-4; TCRdb lists TRBD1, though no DNA is available to test this call. The CDR3 loop spans 12 amino acids. CDR1 is SQVTM, CDR2 ANQGSEA, per germline. CDR3 protein: CSVTQGRYEQYF. The full variable domain, with the rest looked up from reference TRBV29-1 and TRBJ2-4, is SAVISQKPSRDICQRGTSLTIQCQVDSQVTMMFWYRQQPGQSLTLIATANQGSEATYESGFVIDKFPISRPNLTFSTLTVSNMSPEDSSIYLCSVTQGRYEQYFGAGTRLSVL.

This clonotype is classed as medium-sized by frequency. This chain joins TRBV29-1 and TRBJ2-1; TCRdb outputs TRBD1, but without DNA this stays unchecked. This CDR3 is 13 amino acids long. Germline CDR1 and CDR2: SQVTM and ANQGSEA. Here the CDR3 reads CSAMTGAGWEQFF.

The chain recombines TRBV6-2 or TRBV6-3 with TRBJ2-3; the D gene TCRdb calls, TRBD2, cannot be checked with no DNA. CDR3 size: 16 residues. Looked up from germline, CDR1 is MNHEY and CDR2 is SVGEGT. This CDR3 reads CASSYGLGRGTDTQYF.

The rearrangement joins TRBV11-2 to TRBJ2-1; TCRdb outputs TRBD2, but without DNA this stays unchecked. The CDR3 has 13 residues. CDR1 SGHAT and CDR2 FQNNGV come from the germline V gene. CDR3 amino acids: CASSWGLPNEQFF. Based on the CDR3 plus reference TRBV11-2 and TRBJ2-1, the full variable domain is EAGVAQSPRYKIIEKRQSVAFWCNPISGHATLYWYQQILGQGPKLLIQFQNNGVVDDSQLPKDRFSAERLKGVDSTLKIQPAKLEDSAVYLCASSWGLPNEQFFGPGTRLTVL.

This chain joins TRBV19 and TRBJ2-1; the TCRdb D gene call, TRBD2, has no DNA to confirm it. The CDR3 has 15 amino acids. CDR1 is LNHDA and CDR2 is SQIVND in the germline V gene (reference sequence). CDR3 protein: CASSIGRDLYNEQFF.

The chain combines TRBV30 with TRBJ1-4; TCRdb picks TRBD1, but there is no DNA to check that call. The CDR3 spans 15 residues. The germline V gene has CDR1 GTSNPN and CDR2 SVGIG (reference sequence). This CDR3 reads CAWSVGNRNNEKLFF.

In terms of frequency, this clonotype is medium-sized. The chain links TRBV18 to TRBJ2-5; TCRdb outputs TRBD1, but without DNA this stays unchecked. Germline values: CDR1 KGHSH, CDR2 LQKENI. The CDR3 is 13 amino acids. CDR3 sequence: CASSPRPGETQYF.

The CDR3 region is CASNRRAGFTDTQYF. This sequence joins TRBV19 and TRBJ2-3; TCRdb's D call of TRBD1 is untestable without DNA. Per germline, CDR1 LNHDA and CDR2 SQIVND (reference sequence). The CDR3 consists of 15 residues.

This sequence joins TRBV19 and TRBJ1-4; the D call of TRBD1 rests on TCRdb alone, since no DNA is present to check it. The V gene's germline CDR1 is LNHDA and CDR2 SQIVND (reference sequence). The CDR3 has 15 amino acids. CDR3 loop: CASSLRRGQDEKLFF.

The rearrangement joins TRBV7-6 to TRBJ2-2; without DNA, the TCRdb call of TRBD1 cannot be checked. The V gene's germline CDR1 is SGHVS and CDR2 FNYEAQ. The CDR3 covers 16 residues. CDR3 in amino acids: CASSLRDRENTGELFF.

The chain couples TRBV10-3 to TRBJ2-7; TCRdb gives TRBD1 as the D gene, but with no DNA this cannot be confirmed. CDR1 is ENHRY, CDR2 SYGVKD, per germline. The CDR3 consists of 14 residues. The CDR3 protein is CAISEGTGGYEQYF.

The chain carries TRBV5-4 and TRBJ2-7. Germline values: CDR1 SGHNT, CDR2 YYREEE (reference sequence). This CDR3 spans 13 amino acids. Here the CDR3 reads CASSPDEDYEQYF.

This sequence joins TRBV19 and TRBJ2-7; TCRdb indicates TRBD1, and absent DNA this call remains unverified. The CDR3 has 15 amino acids. Germline values: CDR1 LNHDA, CDR2 SQIVND (reference sequence). CDR3 protein: CASSIGGVQTYEQYF.

This clonotype shows up as medium-sized by frequency. This chain uses TRBV19 with TRBJ2-2; TCRdb reports TRBD2, a call that lacks DNA to check it against. CDR3 length equals 16 residues. CDR1 LNHDA and CDR2 SQIVND come from the germline V gene (reference sequence). The CDR3 sequence is CASSTRRLVGTGELFF.

The chain carries TRBV4-1 and TRBJ2-7; TCRdb calls TRBD1, which cannot be checked without DNA. Germline CDR1 is MGHRA and CDR2 is YSYEKL. The CDR3 spans 14 residues. This CDR3 reads CASSPRGQGDEQYF.

This chain links TRBV19 with TRBJ2-7. Germline CDR1 reads LNHDA; CDR2 reads SQIVND (reference sequence). CDR3 length equals 12 residues. CDR3 sequence reads: CASSKDSHEQYF.